This T cell receptor (beta chain) was retrieved from a study of TIL therapy for anti-PD-1-resistant metastatic lung cancer. The libraries were made with immunoSEQ v3. Generated by immunoSEQ multiplex PCR, the TCRdb table keeps only in-frame clones and is missing some. This sample carries around 26,000 clones, less than 65% of them seen once, and the ten largest clones take roughly 16%. Time point defined: pre-treatment sample, taken before nivolumab and TIL therapy. Pleural nodules or supraclavicular lymph nodes made up most of the excised metastases sampled. Patients then received nivolumab; progressors got lymphodepletion, TIL and IL-2. By its share, this clone is medium-sized. This sequence originates from a woman aged 25 to 80 with non-small cell lung cancer. Sequenced here: tumor tissue, sampled at baseline.

The CDR3 reads CASSGGSVTGNTIYF. CDR3 DNA: TGTGCCAGCAGCGGAGGTTCAGTAACTGGAAACACCATATATTTT. The chain carries TRBV9 and TRBJ1-3; D not certain. The germline gives CDR1 SGDLS, CDR2 YYNGEE. Trimming removed 3 bases at V and 2 bases at J, with 12 bases between. The CDR3 totals 15 residues. Variable domain in full (rest from reference TRBV9 and TRBJ1-3): DSGVTQTPKHLITATGQRVTLRCSPRSGDLSVYWYQQSLDQGLQFLIQYYNGEERAKGNILERFSAQQFPDLHSELNLSSLELGDSALYFCASSGGSVTGNTIYFGEGSWLTVV.